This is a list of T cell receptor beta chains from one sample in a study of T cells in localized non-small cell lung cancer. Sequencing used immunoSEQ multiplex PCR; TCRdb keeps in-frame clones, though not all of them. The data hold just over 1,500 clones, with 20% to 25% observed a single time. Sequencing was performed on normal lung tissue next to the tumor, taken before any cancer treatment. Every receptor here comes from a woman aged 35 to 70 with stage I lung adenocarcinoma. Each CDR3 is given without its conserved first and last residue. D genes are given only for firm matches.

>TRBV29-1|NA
SAGEEGYEQY
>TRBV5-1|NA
ASSLESSGANVLT
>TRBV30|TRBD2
AWSVRAGGIKTQY
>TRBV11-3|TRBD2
ASSLATKLAEETQY
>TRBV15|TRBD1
ATSTETGGSYEQY
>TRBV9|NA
ASSVVWRSGGNQPQH
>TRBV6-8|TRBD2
ASSYSNLAGVSEQF
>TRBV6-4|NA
ASSFSYEQY
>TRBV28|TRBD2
ASSFPSGSNEQF
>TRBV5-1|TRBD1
ASSQRQGRSTGELF
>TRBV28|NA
ATLGPPSGANVLT
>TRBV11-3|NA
ASSLGDSNYGYT
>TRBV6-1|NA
ASSEGNTLSGANVLT
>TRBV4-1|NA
ASSQASSRGHEQY
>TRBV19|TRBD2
ATDSGSHYEQY
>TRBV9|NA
ASREAGDAGLYEQY
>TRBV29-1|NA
SVNEVTDGYT
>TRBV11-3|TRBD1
ASSRSGTGAYEQY